What follows are 15 T cell receptor beta chains derived from one specimen sequenced in a study of blood T cell repertoires in COVID-19. Sequenced by immunoSEQ multiplex PCR; TCRdb stores in-frame clones only, minus some. The sample has around 140,000 clones; more than 70% are singletons. The sample was peripheral blood. Receptors originate from a man in his fifties or sixties with acute or convalescent COVID-19.

The CDR3 nucleotides read TGTGCCAGCAGCTTCCCCTCGAGGCTAGCGGGATCCGAGACCCAGTACTTC. Its translation: CASSFPSRLAGSETQYF. J is TRBJ2-5 and V is TRBV11-2, with 9 bases fitting TRBD2. In germline, CDR1 is SGHAT, CDR2 FQNNGV. CDR3 size: 17 residues. J gave up 5 bases and V 3 bases, and 13 bases lay outside the gene matches. The whole variable domain, remainder taken from reference TRBV11-2 and TRBJ2-5, is EAGVAQSPRYKIIEKRQSVAFWCNPISGHATLYWYQQILGQGPKLLIQFQNNGVVDDSQLPKDRFSAERLKGVDSTLKIQPAKLEDSAVYLCASSFPSRLAGSETQYFGPGTRLLVL.

The V and J genes are TRBV4-1 and TRBJ2-7, with TRBD2 matching 14 bases. Trimming took 5 bases from V and 4 from J; bases not matched to a gene: 7. Germline lookup yields CDR1 MGHRA and CDR2 YSYEKL. The CDR3 runs 16 residues. As DNA, the CDR3 is TGCGCCAGCAGCAGCGGAGGGACTAGCGGGAGTTACGAGCAGTACTTC. Its translation: CASSSGGTSGSYEQYF.

This chain links TRBV5-1 with TRBJ2-5; no reliable D call. Deletions cut 2 bases from V and 5 bases from J, with 16 bases between. Germline values: CDR1 SGHRS, CDR2 YFSETQ. The CDR3 has 15 residues. CDR3 nucleotide sequence: TGCGCCAGCAGCTTAATTTCGGGTTATCAGGAGACCCAGTACTTC. Translation: CASSLISGYQETQYF.

This chain joins TRBV24-1 and TRBJ1-2; D is ambiguous. Looked up from germline, CDR1 is KGHDR and CDR2 is SFDVKD. V gave up 2 bases and J gave up 5 bases, with 2 bases separating them. The length of the CDR3 is 11 residues. The CDR3 DNA is TGTGCCACCAGTGATTCGTATGGCTACACCTTC. It specifies CATSDSYGYTF.

The rearrangement links TRBV21-1 to TRBJ1-5; the D call of TRBD1 is as the table states it, not checked on the DNA. TRBV21-1 is a documented pseudogene. The CDR3 is 17 amino acids. This chain's CDR3 is CASSVGQRIYSNQPQHF. Written as DNA, the CDR3 is TGTGCCAGCAGCGTGGGACAGAGAATCTATAGCAATCAGCCCCAGCATTTT.

V is TRBV14 and J is TRBJ2-3; 11 bases map to TRBD2. The CDR3 sequence is 16 residues long. From germline, CDR1 is SGHDN and CDR2 FVKESK. J lost 0 bases, V lost 3 bases, and 2 bases had no gene match. The CDR3 sequence: CASSHLAGGSTDTQYF. The CDR3 DNA is TGTGCCAGCAGCCATTTAGCGGGAGGGAGCACAGATACGCAGTATTTT.

This clone was counted a few times. V is TRBV30 and J is TRBJ2-7, with D possibly being TRBD2 (5 bases). This CDR3 region has 13 residues. V was pared by 3 bases and J by 3 bases, with 12 bases between. Germline V gene sequence: CDR1 GTSNPN, CDR2 SVGIG (reference sequence). Here the CDR3 reads CAWRSSGSYEQYF. CDR3 DNA: TGTGCCTGGAGGTCGAGCGGAAGCTACGAGCAGTACTTC.

The chain joins TRBV9 to TRBJ1-5; D is unresolved. From germline, CDR1 is SGDLS and CDR2 YYNGEE. The CDR3 has 13 amino acids. The germline V and J ends were trimmed by 0 bases and 4 bases, with 5 bases remaining between them. CDR3: CASSVGENQPQHF. CDR3 bases: TGTGCCAGCAGCGTAGGCGAGAATCAGCCCCAGCATTTT. Drawing the rest from reference TRBV9 and TRBJ1-5, the complete variable domain is DSGVTQTPKHLITATGQRVTLRCSPRSGDLSVYWYQQSLDQGLQFLIQYYNGEERAKGNILERFSAQQFPDLHSELNLSSLELGDSALYFCASSVGENQPQHFGDGTRLSIL.

J is TRBJ1-2 and V is TRBV19; 9 nucleotides line up with TRBD1. Germline CDR1 reads LNHDA; CDR2 reads SQIVND (reference sequence). This CDR3 is 15 amino acids long. Germline trimming cut 6 bases from V and 3 bases from J; bases unmatched to any gene: 8. The CDR3 loop reads CASRRRGQGDYGYTF. The CDR3 coding sequence is TGTGCCAGTAGGAGAAGGGGACAGGGTGACTATGGCTACACCTTC.

This clone has just a few counts. J is TRBJ1-2 and V is TRBV9, with 10 bases identical to TRBD1. With V trimmed by 2 bases and J by 4 bases, 2 bases remained unmatched. This CDR3 has 14 amino acids. CDR1 and CDR2 from the germline V gene are SGDLS and YYNGEE. CDR3 region: CASSVRTGGYGYTF. CDR3 in DNA: TGTGCCAGCAGCGTCCGGACAGGGGGCTATGGCTACACCTTC.

The chain recombines TRBV6-5 with TRBJ2-2; D is perhaps TRBD2 (5 bases). Trimming shortened V by 7 bases and J by 4 bases, and 13 bases separated the two germline ends. The CDR3 extends over 14 amino acids. Germline V CDR1 and CDR2: MNHEY, SVGAGI. Here the CDR3 reads CASKGVGFTGELFF. Written as DNA, the CDR3 is TGTGCCAGCAAGGGAGTGGGGTTCACCGGGGAGCTGTTTTTT.

The rearrangement joins TRBV5-4 to TRBJ2-3, with D maybe TRBD1 (5 bases). Trimming shortened V by 0 bases and J by 5 bases, and 13 bases separated the two germline ends. CDR1 SGHNT and CDR2 YYREEE come from the germline V gene (reference sequence). CDR3 length: 15 residues. The CDR3 bases are TGTGCCAGCAGCTTGGGGGGCAGGGATGGAGATACGCAGTATTTT. Protein: CASSLGGRDGDTQYF.

Note on this clone: The sample holds other DNA sequences that translate to the same CDR3. V usage is TRBV7-3 and J usage is TRBJ2-2; D gene ambiguous. Germline V lookup: CDR1 SGHTA, CDR2 FQGTGA. Trimming pared 4 bases from V and 0 bases from J, leaving 9 bases between. There are 15 residues in the CDR3. The CDR3 region has the DNA TGTGCCAGCAGCTCTACGGGTACGAACACCGGGGAGCTGTTTTTT. As protein: CASSSTGTNTGELFF.

The J gene is TRBJ1-1, the V gene TRBV11-2; 9 bases agree with TRBD1. Germline CDR1 reads SGHAT; CDR2 reads FQNNGV. This CDR3 has 14 residues. V dropped 5 bases and J dropped 4; count of bases not matched to a gene: 5. For the CDR3, the DNA is TGTGCCAGCAGCCAACAGGGGGCGGGCACTGAAGCTTTCTTT. Translating gives CASSQQGAGTEAFF. Looking up the rest from reference TRBV11-2 and TRBJ1-1 gives the full variable domain: EAGVAQSPRYKIIEKRQSVAFWCNPISGHATLYWYQQILGQGPKLLIQFQNNGVVDDSQLPKDRFSAERLKGVDSTLKIQPAKLEDSAVYLCASSQQGAGTEAFFGQGTRLTVV.

In the case of this clone: This sample also contains other DNA sequences that code for the same CDR3. The V gene is TRBV7-2, the J gene TRBJ2-2; 12 bases match TRBD2. Trimming at V came to 4 bases and at J to 3 bases, leaving 6 bases not matched to a gene. The CDR3 runs to 17 residues. Germline loops: CDR1 SGHTA, CDR2 FQGNSA. DNA for the CDR3: TGTGCCAGCAGCTCTCTAGCGGGGGGGCCGGACACCGGGGAGCTGTTTTTT. Translation gives CASSSLAGGPDTGELFF.